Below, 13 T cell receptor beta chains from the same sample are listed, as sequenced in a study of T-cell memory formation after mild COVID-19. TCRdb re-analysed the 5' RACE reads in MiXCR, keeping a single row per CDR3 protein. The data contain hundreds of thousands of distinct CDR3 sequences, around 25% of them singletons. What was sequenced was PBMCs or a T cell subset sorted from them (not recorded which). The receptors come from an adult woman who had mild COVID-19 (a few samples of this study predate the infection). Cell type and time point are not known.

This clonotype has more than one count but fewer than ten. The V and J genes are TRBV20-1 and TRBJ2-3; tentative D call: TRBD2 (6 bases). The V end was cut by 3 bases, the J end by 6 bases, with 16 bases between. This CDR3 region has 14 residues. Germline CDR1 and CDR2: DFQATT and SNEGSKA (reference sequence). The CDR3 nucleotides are TGCAGTGCTAGGGGGGACTCTCCGGGCGATACGCAGTATTTT. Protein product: CSARGDSPGDTQYF.

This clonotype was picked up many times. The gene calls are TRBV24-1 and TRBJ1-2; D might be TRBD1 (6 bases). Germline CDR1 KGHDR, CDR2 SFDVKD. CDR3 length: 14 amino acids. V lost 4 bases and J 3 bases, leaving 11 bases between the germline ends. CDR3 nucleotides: TGTGCCACCAGTGAGCCGACAGGCTACTATGGCTACACCTTC. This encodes CATSEPTGYYGYTF.

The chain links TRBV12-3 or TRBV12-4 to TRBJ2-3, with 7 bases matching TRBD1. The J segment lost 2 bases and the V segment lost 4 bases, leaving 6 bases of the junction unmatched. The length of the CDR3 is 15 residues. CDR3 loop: CASSSGQAYTDTQYF. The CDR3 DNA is TGTGCCAGCAGTTCCGGACAGGCTTACACAGATACGCAGTATTTT.

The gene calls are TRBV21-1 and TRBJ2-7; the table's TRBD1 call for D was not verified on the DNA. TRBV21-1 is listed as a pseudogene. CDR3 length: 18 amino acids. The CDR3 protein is CASSKALRGSGGSYEQYF. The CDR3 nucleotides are TGTGCCAGCAGCAAAGCTCTCCGAGGGTCAGGGGGTTCCTACGAGCAGTACTTC.

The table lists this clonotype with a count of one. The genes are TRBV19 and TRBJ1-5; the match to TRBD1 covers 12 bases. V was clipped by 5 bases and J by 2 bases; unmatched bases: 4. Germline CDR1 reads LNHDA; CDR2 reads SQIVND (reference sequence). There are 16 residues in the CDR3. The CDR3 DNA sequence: TGTGCCAGTAGTGTGGGACAGGGGGCTGGCAATCAGCCCCAGCATTTT. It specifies CASSVGQGAGNQPQHF. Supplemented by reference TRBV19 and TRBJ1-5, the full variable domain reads DGGITQSPKYLFRKEGQNVTLSCEQNLNHDAMYWYRQDPGQGLRLIYYSQIVNDFQKGDIAEGYSVSREKKESFPLTVTSAQKNPTAFYLCASSVGQGAGNQPQHFGDGTRLSIL.

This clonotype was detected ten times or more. The CDR3 loop is CASSLRERWDTGELFF. CDR3 DNA: TGTGCCAGCAGCCTACGGGAGCGGTGGGACACCGGGGAGCTGTTTTTT. This chain links TRBV7-8 with TRBJ2-2, with D possibly being TRBD2 (6 bases). Trimming took off 5 bases at V and 3 bases at J, with 16 bases between the two ends. This CDR3 region has 16 residues. Germline V gene lookup returns CDR1 SGHVS and CDR2 FQNEAQ.

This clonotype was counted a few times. In nucleotides, the CDR3 is TGTGCCAGCAGTTTCGGCGTGAGAGACTATGGCTACACCTTC. Amino acids: CASSFGVRDYGYTF. The chain couples TRBV5-5 to TRBJ1-2; D unresolved. From germline, CDR1 is SGHKS and CDR2 YYEKEE (reference sequence). V lost 5 bases and J 3 bases, leaving 14 bases between the germline ends. The CDR3 spans 14 residues.

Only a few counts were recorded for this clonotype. The CDR3 coding sequence is TGTGCCAGCAGCTTAGCTCGGGACGTTGGGGAGTACTTC. It encodes CASSLARDVGEYF. V and J are TRBV7-9 and TRBJ2-7, with D perhaps assigned TRBD1 or TRBD2 (5 bases each). Trimming cost V 0 bases and J 11 bases, with 14 bases left between them. The CDR3 runs to 13 residues. Looked up from germline, CDR1 is SEHNR and CDR2 is FQNEAQ (reference sequence). Supplemented by reference TRBV7-9 and TRBJ2-7, the full variable domain reads DTGVSQNPRHKITKRGQNVTFRCDPISEHNRLYWYRQTLGQGPEFLTYFQNEAQLEKSRLLSDRFSAERPKGSFSTLEIQRTEQGDSAMYLCASSLARDVGEYFGPGTRLTVT.

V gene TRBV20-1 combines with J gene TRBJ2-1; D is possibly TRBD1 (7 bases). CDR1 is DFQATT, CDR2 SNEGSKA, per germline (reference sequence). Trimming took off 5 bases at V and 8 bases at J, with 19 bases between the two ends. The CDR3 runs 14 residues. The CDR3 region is CSALYRQGGDEQFF. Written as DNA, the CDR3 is TGCAGTGCTCTATACCGACAGGGAGGCGATGAGCAGTTCTTC.

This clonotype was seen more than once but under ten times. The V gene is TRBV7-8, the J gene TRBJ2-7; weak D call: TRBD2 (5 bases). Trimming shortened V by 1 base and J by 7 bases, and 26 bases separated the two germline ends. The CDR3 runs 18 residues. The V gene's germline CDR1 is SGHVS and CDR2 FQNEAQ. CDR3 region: CASSLESQVGGSPWEQYF. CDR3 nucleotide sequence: TGTGCCAGCAGCTTAGAATCCCAGGTCGGCGGGTCCCCGTGGGAGCAGTACTTC.

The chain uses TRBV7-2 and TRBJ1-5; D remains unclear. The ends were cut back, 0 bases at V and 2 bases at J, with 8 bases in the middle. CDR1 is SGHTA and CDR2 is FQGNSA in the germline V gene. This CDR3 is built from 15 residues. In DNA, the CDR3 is TGTGCCAGCAGCTTAGCAGGGCCAGGCAATCAGCCCCAGCATTTT. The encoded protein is CASSLAGPGNQPQHF.

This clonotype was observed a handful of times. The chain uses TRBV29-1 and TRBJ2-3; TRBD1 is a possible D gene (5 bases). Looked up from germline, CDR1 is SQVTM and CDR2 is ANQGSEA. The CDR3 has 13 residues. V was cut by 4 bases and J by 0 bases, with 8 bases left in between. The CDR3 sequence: CSVGQFSTDTQYF. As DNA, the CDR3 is TGCAGCGTTGGACAGTTTAGCACAGATACGCAGTATTTT.

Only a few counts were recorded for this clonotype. In nucleotides, the CDR3 is TGTGCCAGCAGTTTTTCACCCGGGCCCTACGAGCAGTACTTC. It translates to CASSFSPGPYEQYF. The V and J genes are TRBV27 and TRBJ2-7; D call uncertain. V was trimmed by 3 bases and J by 2 bases, leaving 11 bases between them. Per the germline V gene, CDR1 is MNHEY and CDR2 is SMNVEV (reference sequence). The CDR3 consists of 14 residues.